These 8 T cell receptor beta chains were sequenced from one sample in a study of Graves' ophthalmopathy and Graves' hyperthyroidism. Amplification from RNA transcripts yielded the TCR beta CDR3 regions. HTBI-primed first-round RT-PCR preceded second-round multiplex PCR. One entry per CDR3 protein, called by TCRdb with MiXCR from the multiplex PCR reads. The data hold 300,000 to 400,000 distinct CDR3 sequences, with about a sixth observed a single time. The sequencing input was peripheral blood. These receptors came from an adult man with Graves' ophthalmopathy.

Ten or more counts support this clonotype. This chain connects TRBV11-2 to TRBJ2-7; D is perhaps TRBD2 (6 bases). CDR1 is SGHAT, CDR2 FQNNGV, per germline. This CDR3 spans 14 amino acids. V lost 8 bases to trimming and J lost 3 bases, with 17 bases between them. CDR3 DNA: TGTGCCAGCTTCTCCTCCGGGGGTAACTACGAGCAGTACTTC. Translation: CASFSSGGNYEQYF. Full variable domain (remainder filled in from reference TRBV11-2 and TRBJ2-7): EAGVAQSPRYKIIEKRQSVAFWCNPISGHATLYWYQQILGQGPKLLIQFQNNGVVDDSQLPKDRFSAERLKGVDSTLKIQPAKLEDSAVYLCASFSSGGNYEQYFGPGTRLTVT.

This clonotype was recorded many times. The chain carries TRBV30 and TRBJ1-6, with TRBD1 matching 9 bases. The V gene end was trimmed by 2 bases and the J gene end by 5 bases; junction bases not matched to a gene: 4. Germline V gene sequence: CDR1 GTSNPN, CDR2 SVGIG (reference sequence). This CDR3 comprises 15 residues. As DNA, the CDR3 is TGTGCCTGGAGTCGTGGACAGGGGAATAATTCACCCCTCCACTTT. Translating it yields CAWSRGQGNNSPLHF.

This clonotype has ten or more counts. This chain connects TRBV5-1 to TRBJ1-2; 8 bases match TRBD1. Germline lookup yields CDR1 SGHRS and CDR2 YFSETQ. The CDR3 loop spans 17 amino acids. J gave up 2 bases and V 4 bases, and 13 bases lay outside the gene matches. CDR3 region: CASSPGQGVGLNYGYTF. The CDR3 coding sequence is TGCGCCAGCAGCCCCGGACAGGGTGTCGGTCTAAACTATGGCTACACCTTC.

This clonotype was detected only once. V is TRBV12-3 or TRBV12-4 and J is TRBJ1-2; 7 bases align to TRBD1. The CDR3 runs to 14 residues. With V trimmed by 8 bases and J by 6 bases, 12 bases remained unmatched. The CDR3 reads CASERGRGRNGYTF. The DNA for the CDR3 is TGTGCCAGCGAGAGGGGCAGGGGGAGGAATGGCTACACCTTC.

At least ten counts were recorded for this clonotype. CDR3 protein: CASSLNTISYEQYF. The CDR3, as DNA: TGTGCCAGCAGCTTAAACACGATTTCCTACGAGCAGTACTTC. The chain has TRBV7-2 and TRBJ2-7; no firm D call. The CDR3 length is 14 residues. V lost 2 bases and J 1 base, leaving 9 bases between the germline ends. Germline V gene sequence: CDR1 SGHTA, CDR2 FQGNSA.

In the case of this clonotype: A much more abundant neighbour one base away suggests this may be a read error. The chain recombines TRBV6-5 with TRBJ1-2, with TRBD1 as a possible D gene (5 bases). Germline CDR1 and CDR2: MNHEY and SVGAGI. This CDR3 is built from 15 residues. DNA for the CDR3: TGTGCCAGCAGTTACTCGGAATCCAGGGTTGGCGGCTGCACCTTC. This gives the protein CASSYSESRVGGCTF.

The chain couples TRBV6-2 or TRBV6-3 to TRBJ2-5; 9 nucleotides align to TRBD2. This CDR3 is built from 16 residues. Germline V gene sequence: CDR1 MNHEY, CDR2 SVGEGT. J lost 2 bases, V lost 0 bases, and 4 bases had no gene match. The CDR3 region is CASSYSGGRGQETQYF. CDR3 coding DNA: TGTGCCAGCAGTTACTCCGGCGGGAGGGGACAAGAGACCCAGTACTTC.

This clonotype was found many times. V usage is TRBV12-3 or TRBV12-4 and J usage is TRBJ2-7; 11 positions match TRBD2. The ends lost 3 bases at V and 0 bases at J; junction bases unmatched: 10. The length of the CDR3 is 18 residues. CDR3 region: CASSFLRGLAVLSYEQYF. As DNA, the CDR3 is TGTGCCAGCAGTTTCTTAAGGGGACTAGCGGTACTCTCCTACGAGCAGTACTTC.